A selection of T cell receptor beta chains follows, all from one sample in a study of T cells after yellow fever vaccination. One entry per CDR3 protein results from TCRdb running MiXCR on the 5' RACE reads. The sample includes some 600,000 distinct CDR3 sequences, around 16% of them seen just once. The specimen was PBMCs, collected about 5 days after the first yellow fever vaccination. The receptors originated from a man aged 18 to 30 who received the YFV17D yellow fever vaccine. CDR3s leave out the opening cysteine and the closing phenylalanine or tryptophan.

V gene | CDR3 protein
TRBV18 | ASSATPDRNSEQF
TRBV12-3/TRBV12-4 | ASSFAGTWNEQF
TRBV11-1 | ASSSGLEDLFGYQPQH
TRBV28 | ASSGPGTTNTEAF
TRBV20-1 | SANPEVRGHNEQF
TRBV24-1 | ATSEPVEWGSYNEQF
TRBV25-1 | ASSELGSGHDNEQF
TRBV6-2/TRBV6-3 | ASSYFLVPSSDTQY
TRBV5-1 | ASRWDRDTEAF
TRBV7-2 | ASSLGVTSDTQY
TRBV6-2/TRBV6-3 | ASRLAGYEQY
TRBV20-1 | SAEEGNTEAF
TRBV4-2 | ASSQLVTGPRGGTQY
TRBV20-1 | SVRERIADTQY
TRBV20-1 | RVRWGSSYNEQF
TRBV6-2/TRBV6-3 | ASSYSRKSGELF
TRBV11-2 | ASSLEGAEAGGVYNEQF
TRBV6-2/TRBV6-3 | ASSYGGPYGYT
TRBV7-9 | ASSLRQGAPDEQF
TRBV6-5 | ASRHRRGQAF
TRBV29-1 | SVQGAPTGGEQY
TRBV12-3/TRBV12-4 | ASSRDRGKGGYT
TRBV28 | ASRGRDRFNEQF
TRBV19 | ASSIGDRGVWQF
TRBV28 | ASSLPGLAGGPSYNEQF
TRBV5-1 | ASSFQRGVTDTQY
TRBV6-1 | ASRRTASGSPLH
TRBV19 | ASSLRGLGWETQY
TRBV19 | ASSTGTSSYNEQF
TRBV2 | AITRAGGKETQY
TRBV7-3 | ASSFRSSGGANEQF
TRBV5-1 | ASSLRAQGGGETQY
TRBV2 | ASSDIQGIGELF
TRBV12-3/TRBV12-4 | ASSLTWGHPSSYEQY
TRBV4-2 | ASSQEGTRTSTDTQY
TRBV6-5 | ASSGGRGSLAGYGYT
TRBV2 | ASSDWRDSYEQY
TRBV7-3 | ASSPPGTYIQY
TRBV19 | ASSMVKGGNNQPQH
TRBV6-1 | ASRTPPGHSGNTIY
TRBV5-1 | ATTPGGPGDTQY
TRBV6-5 | ASGNEYGYT
TRBV5-6 | ASSHRGTAYEQY